One sample yielded the 25 T cell receptor beta chains listed below, sequenced in a study of spatial heterogeneity in lung cancer. The time point here: sample taken at primary tumor resection. TCRdb fed the 5' RACE reads into MiXCR, producing one record per CDR3 protein. This sample carries 5,800 or so distinct CDR3 sequences, about 20% of them seen once, and the ten largest clones take 16%. The specimen was normal lung tissue next to the tumor, collected at surgery. The source is a male donor with early-stage non-small cell lung cancer.

By proportion, this clonotype is medium-sized. DNA for the CDR3: TGTGCCAGCAGCCCAATCCCCGACAGGGGGATAAATCAGCCCCAGCATTTT. Amino acids: CASSPIPDRGINQPQHF. The V call is TRBV28, the J call TRBJ1-5; 9 bases align to TRBD1. The CDR3 is 17 residues long. CDR1 is MDHEN, CDR2 SYDVKM, per germline. V was clipped by 6 bases and J by 4 bases; unmatched bases: 13.

This clonotype is deemed medium-sized. This sequence joins TRBV29-1 and TRBJ1-2; D is perhaps TRBD1 (5 bases). Trimming pared 4 bases from V and 6 bases from J, leaving 15 bases between. The CDR3 extends over 13 amino acids. CDR1 SQVTM and CDR2 ANQGSEA come from the germline V gene. The CDR3 region has the DNA TGCAGCGTTGGGGGCCAAGCGTACAATGGCTACACCTTC. Its protein product is CSVGGQAYNGYTF.

The chain couples TRBV28 to TRBJ1-5; no reliable D call. Germline CDR1 reads MDHEN; CDR2 reads SYDVKM. V dropped 2 bases and J dropped 0 bases, with 11 bases sitting between them. This CDR3 comprises 16 residues. CDR3 DNA sequence: TGTGCCAGCAGTTTAGACCTTTTTTATAGCAATCAGCCCCAGCATTTT. Translation: CASSLDLFYSNQPQHF.

This clonotype turned up a few times. The V gene is TRBV10-3, the J gene TRBJ2-3; D unresolved. In germline, CDR1 is ENHRY, CDR2 SYGVKD. Trimming stripped 2 bases from V and 1 base from J, with 1 base between. This CDR3 is 12 amino acids long. CDR3 in DNA: TGTGCCATCAGTGAGGGCACAGATACGCAGTATTTT. Translation: CAISEGTDTQYF.

This clonotype was detected only a few times. The V and J genes are TRBV6-5 and TRBJ2-7, with 7 bases lining up with TRBD1. V was pared by 8 bases and J by 5 bases, with 12 bases of the junction left unmatched. CDR3 length equals 14 residues. Germline loops: CDR1 MNHEY, CDR2 SVGAGI. As DNA, the CDR3 is TGTGCCAGCGGACCCACCGGGACAGTTGACGAGCAGTACTTC. Residues: CASGPTGTVDEQYF.

A few counts support this clonotype. CDR3 DNA: TGTGCTAGTGGTTTGAGCGAGGGAGGGCCGTCCGGGGAGCTGTTTTTT. Its translation: CASGLSEGGPSGELFF. The chain links TRBV12-5 to TRBJ2-2, with TRBD2 matching over 7 bases. The CDR3 runs 16 residues. V shed 2 bases and J 6 bases; nucleotides not matched to a gene: 9. Germline loops: CDR1 LGHNT, CDR2 FRNRAP.

The chain is built from TRBV10-3 and TRBJ2-1, with 11 positions matching TRBD2. Germline trimming cut 2 bases from V and 8 bases from J; bases unmatched to any gene: 11. The CDR3 is made up of 17 amino acids. Germline assignment: CDR1 ENHRY and CDR2 SYGVKD. In DNA, the CDR3 is TGTGCCATCAGTGAGCCACGGACTAGCGGGTCGGGGTATGAGCAGTTCTTC. It specifies CAISEPRTSGSGYEQFF.

The rearrangement uses TRBV19 and TRBJ2-1; no clear D. Germline V gene data show CDR1 as LNHDA and CDR2 as SQIVND (reference sequence). Trimming shortened V by 5 bases and J by 7 bases, and 12 bases separated the two germline ends. The CDR3 consists of 13 residues. The CDR3 coding sequence is TGTGCCAGTAGTCGCGACTCCGCTAATGAGCAGTTCTTC. The encoded protein is CASSRDSANEQFF. Looking up the rest from reference TRBV19 and TRBJ2-1 gives the full variable domain: DGGITQSPKYLFRKEGQNVTLSCEQNLNHDAMYWYRQDPGQGLRLIYYSQIVNDFQKGDIAEGYSVSREKKESFPLTVTSAQKNPTAFYLCASSRDSANEQFFGPGTRLTVL.

On this clonotype: The final CDR3 position lacks the conserved phenylalanine or tryptophan, pointing to a likely read error. CDR3 bases: TGTGCCAGCAGCTTAATTGGGGCCTCCGGGGAGCTGTTTTTA. Translated, it gives CASSLIGASGELFL. The chain combines TRBV7-7 with TRBJ2-2; D may be TRBD1 (5 bases). The CDR3 is made up of 14 amino acids. Trimming removed 2 bases from V and 6 bases from J, with 10 bases in between. Germline values: CDR1 SSHAT, CDR2 FNYEAQ (reference sequence).

This clonotype was found a few times. Written as DNA, the CDR3 is TGTGCCACCAGTGATTTGCAGCAGGGCAAAAACATTCAGTACTTC. This gives the protein CATSDLQQGKNIQYF. The V and J genes are TRBV24-1 and TRBJ2-4; D is possibly TRBD1 (5 bases). V lost 0 bases, J lost 3 bases, and 8 bases lay in between. Per germline, CDR1 KGHDR and CDR2 SFDVKD. The CDR3 length is 15 residues.

The V and J genes are TRBV20-1 and TRBJ2-1; 11 bases agree with TRBD2. Germline V CDR1 and CDR2: DFQATT, SNEGSKA (reference sequence). With 0 bases clipped from V and 9 bases from J, the junction kept 7 bases outside the gene matches. The CDR3 runs to 15 residues. CDR3 sequence: CSARDQLAGVSEQFF. The DNA for the CDR3 is TGCAGTGCTAGAGATCAACTAGCGGGAGTGTCTGAGCAGTTCTTC.

In its sample, this clonotype ranks as large. At one of its ends the junction is not consistent with the germline gene, which may arise from a read error. The chain couples TRBV20-1 to TRBJ2-3; possibly TRBD1 for D (6 bases). Germline V CDR1 and CDR2: DFQATT, SNEGSKA (reference sequence). The CDR3 contains 15 residues. The CDR3, as DNA: TGCAGTGCGAGAGGGGACACCCGAGGAAGGGATACGCAGTATTTT. Protein product: CSARGDTRGRDTQYF.

This clonotype occurred a few times. This sequence joins TRBV11-2 and TRBJ2-4; D remains unclear. Germline CDR1 and CDR2: SGHAT and FQNNGV. The CDR3 contains 16 residues. The V end lost 3 bases, the J end lost 2 bases, and 14 bases lay between the germline ends. The CDR3 loop is CASSFAIVGSKNIQYF. For the CDR3, the DNA is TGTGCCAGCAGCTTTGCCATAGTTGGGTCCAAAAACATTCAGTACTTC.

By sample share, this clonotype is medium-sized. The CDR3 protein is CASSLEAGVGETQYF. CDR3 bases: TGCGCCAGCAGCTTGGAGGCAGGGGTAGGCGAGACCCAGTACTTC. V is TRBV5-1 and J is TRBJ2-5; a weak D match, TRBD1 (6 bases). The CDR3 totals 15 residues. The germline V gene has CDR1 SGHRS and CDR2 YFSETQ. V was cut by 0 bases and J by 5 bases, with 14 bases left in between.

The chain employs TRBV5-1 and TRBJ2-7; 7 positions agree with TRBD1. J gave up 5 bases and V 5 bases, and 13 bases lay outside the gene matches. CDR1 and CDR2 from the germline V gene are SGHRS and YFSETQ. The CDR3 runs to 15 residues. The CDR3 DNA reads TGCGCCAGCAGGTATACAGGGGACCCATTCGACGAGCAGTACTTC. Amino acids: CASRYTGDPFDEQYF. Together with reference TRBV5-1 and TRBJ2-7, the CDR3 gives the full variable domain: KAGVTQTPRYLIKTRGQQVTLSCSPISGHRSVSWYQQTPGQGLQFLFEYFSETQRNKGNFPGRFSGRQFSNSRSEMNVSTLELGDSALYLCASRYTGDPFDEQYFGPGTRLTVT.

The V and J genes are TRBV20-1 and TRBJ2-5; 9 bases are a match to TRBD2. J lost 5 bases, V lost 1 base, and 5 bases had no gene match. From germline, CDR1 is DFQATT and CDR2 SNEGSKA (reference sequence). This CDR3 is 14 amino acids long. The CDR3 loop reads CSARAAGGLETQYF. The CDR3 nucleotides read TGCAGTGCTAGAGCGGCGGGAGGGCTGGAGACCCAGTACTTC.

This chain links TRBV27 with TRBJ2-1; D is ambiguous. CDR1 MNHEY and CDR2 SMNVEV come from the germline V gene (reference sequence). Trimming removed 6 bases from V and 4 bases from J, with 7 bases in between. The CDR3 sequence is 12 residues long. CDR3 in amino acids: CASRALYNEQFF. The CDR3 DNA is TGTGCCAGCAGGGCTCTTTACAATGAGCAGTTCTTC.

By share of the sample, this clonotype is medium-sized. The chain links TRBV7-6 to TRBJ2-7; D not resolved. Trimming removed 5 bases from V and 5 bases from J, with 19 bases in between. The CDR3 has 15 residues. Looked up from germline, CDR1 is SGHVS and CDR2 is FNYEAQ. CDR3 bases: TGTGCCAGCAGCCCCGGACCCATCAGACCAAACGAGCAGTACTTC. This codes for CASSPGPIRPNEQYF.

By its share, this clonotype is medium-sized. The chain links TRBV18 to TRBJ2-7; 10 bases are a match to TRBD1. The CDR3 contains 14 residues. V was clipped by 5 bases and J by 6 bases; unmatched bases: 7. CDR1 and CDR2 (germline): KGHSH, LQKENI. This CDR3 is CASSAGQGMFEQYF. The CDR3 DNA sequence: TGTGCCAGCTCAGCGGGACAGGGGATGTTCGAGCAGTACTTC. Complete variable domain (other parts from reference TRBV18 and TRBJ2-7): NAGVMQNPRHLVRRRGQEARLRCSPMKGHSHVYWYRQLPEEGLKFMVYLQKENIIDESGMPKERFSAEFPKEGPSILRIQQVVRGDSAAYFCASSAGQGMFEQYFGPGTRLTVT.

This clonotype is medium-sized by share. This chain links TRBV27 with TRBJ2-7, with 8 bases matching TRBD1. The CDR3 has 13 amino acids. V shed 6 bases and J 6 bases; nucleotides not matched to a gene: 7. Germline lookup yields CDR1 MNHEY and CDR2 SMNVEV (reference sequence). In DNA form, the CDR3 reads TGTGCCAGCAGGGATGGACAGGGCCCCGAGCAGTACTTC. Amino acids: CASRDGQGPEQYF.

This clonotype appeared a few times. J is TRBJ1-6 and V is TRBV20-1; the D gene is possibly TRBD1 (5 bases). The ends were cut back, 0 bases at V and 4 bases at J, with 16 bases in the middle. Germline V lookup: CDR1 DFQATT, CDR2 SNEGSKA (reference sequence). The CDR3 extends over 17 amino acids. CDR3 bases: TGCAGTGCTAGAGATCGACAGACCAGAAAATATAATTCACCCCTCCACTTT. It specifies CSARDRQTRKYNSPLHF.

This clonotype is medium-sized in the sample. This chain links TRBV11-2 with TRBJ2-1; D gene uncertain. Trimming removed 5 bases at V and 7 bases at J, with 15 bases between. This CDR3 comprises 14 residues. Germline V gene lookup returns CDR1 SGHAT and CDR2 FQNNGV. This CDR3 is CASSQPRSPNEQFF. In DNA, the CDR3 is TGTGCCAGCAGCCAACCAAGGTCTCCAAATGAGCAGTTCTTC. The whole variable domain, filled in from reference TRBV11-2 and TRBJ2-1, reads EAGVAQSPRYKIIEKRQSVAFWCNPISGHATLYWYQQILGQGPKLLIQFQNNGVVDDSQLPKDRFSAERLKGVDSTLKIQPAKLEDSAVYLCASSQPRSPNEQFFGPGTRLTVL.

A word on this clonotype: Relative to the germline gene, one junction end is altered; a read error may explain this. The chain has TRBV11-2 and TRBJ2-1, with TRBD2 identical over 7 bases. The CDR3 contains 12 residues. Germline V lookup: CDR1 SGHAT, CDR2 FQNNGV. The CDR3 region is CASSSPSGRGLF. CDR3 sequence (DNA): TGTGCCAGCAGCTCACCTAGCGGACGCGGTCTCTTC.

This clonotype is medium-sized (0.01 to 0.1%). The rearrangement uses TRBV7-9 and TRBJ2-1; possibly TRBD2 for D (5 bases). This CDR3 has 13 residues. V shed 2 bases and J shed 4 bases, with 6 bases lying between them. CDR1 SEHNR and CDR2 FQNEAQ come from the germline V gene (reference sequence). The CDR3 region has the DNA TGTGCCAGCAGCTTACGCGGGTACAATGAGCAGTTCTTC. Residues: CASSLRGYNEQFF.

The J gene is TRBJ1-6, the V gene TRBV28; D is unresolved. Germline CDR1 is MDHEN and CDR2 is SYDVKM. Trimming stripped 3 bases from V and 1 base from J, with 1 base between. The CDR3 runs 13 residues. CDR3 region: CASSLSYNSPLHF. The DNA of the CDR3 is TGTGCCAGCAGTTTGTCCTATAATTCACCCCTCCACTTT.